Sequencing of this T cell receptor beta chain was carried out in a study of blood T cell repertoires in COVID-19 (dated by TCRdb to the early 2020s). Looking at the study overall: The collaborator samples originated in the United States, Italy and Spain and spanned the acute and convalescent phases of COVID-19. Deeply sampled blood TCRbeta repertoires from subjects exposed to, actively infected with, or recovered from COVID-19 were included in the dataset. The repertoires were released in a freely available public database intended as a resource for research on the immune response to SARS-CoV-2. The prospective study material was composed of cDNA or gDNA derived from T cells, B-cell-depleted T cells, or PBMCs. The sample metadata nearly always contained a de-identified subject ID, COVID-19 status, age in years and sex. The samples were drawn from two sources: the first 160 participants of the ongoing ImmuneRACE study, and 1,000 to 1,500 subjects contributed by 6 global collaborators. Where available, HLA class I and class II types were obtained from metadata supplied by the sample provider rather than from assay-based typing.

Participants in the prospective study were aged about 18 to 95 years, lived in over 20 United States geographic areas, and enrolled through a virtual design. In the prospective study, cohorts were assigned on the basis of participant-reported clinical history obtained from a screening survey and a study questionnaire. For ImmuneRACE Cohort 3, a participant was defined as recovered based on two consecutive negative NP/OP PCR tests, clearance by a healthcare professional, or resolution of symptoms. In the prospective study, mobile phlebotomists collected whole blood, serum and a nasopharyngeal or oropharyngeal swab from each participant. Prospective study participants could optionally give additional blood draws and questionnaires over an approximately two-month period. Prospective study blood samples were shipped either frozen or at room temperature before DNA extraction. In the case of this clone: Its specific antigen is unknown. No qualities accompany the bases; no much larger clone lies one base away.

What the work shows at the level of the full study, not this receptor alone: How much clinical and demographic metadata was included differed by source and by participant, and the metadata was provided uncurated.

Trimming removed 10 bases from V and 0 bases from J, leaving 16 bases between the germline ends. Via the germline V gene (reference sequence), CDR1 is LNHDA and CDR2 SQIVND. From the cysteine through the phenylalanine, the CDR3 covers 15 amino acids. Of all the DNA, just the CDR3 is kept, 45 bases in frame from base 1. TCRbeta CDR3 regions were amplified from genomic DNA using the immunoSEQ Assay, a bias-controlled multiplex PCR. The original pipeline was this. The number of nucleated cells in each sample was estimated from the amplification of reference gene primers within the assay. To quantify the absolute abundance of each unique TCRbeta CDR3 rearrangement, sequence reads were collapsed and filtered. For each sample, productive Simpson clonality was calculated as the square root of Simpson's diversity index over productive rearrangements. Imported from immuneACCESS, the table was reduced by TCRdb to in-frame sequences with V and J called. These copies leave out some clones; in studies compared against another copy, an unresolved V gene accounts for under half, and the cause of the remainder is not known. For V, J and clone size, that table is used; D and trimming come from the DNA. A total of 250,000 to 400,000 clones appear in this sample, around 87% of them only once. Of the sample, approximately 5% falls within the top ten clones.

Specimen: PBMCs or T cells enriched from blood (not recorded which). The sequence was obtained from a woman in her 30s who had recovered from COVID-19. The chain links TRBV19 with TRBJ1-3; TRBD1 is a weak D gene call, 5 bases matching. The CDR3 region: CATRQLGISGNTIYF. Here is the DNA: TGTGCCACCCGACAGCTTGGAATCTCTGGAAACACCATATATTTT. Reference TRBV19 and TRBJ1-3 genes cover what lies past the CDR3, so the full variable domain is DGGITQSPKYLFRKEGQNVTLSCEQNLNHDAMYWYRQDPGQGLRLIYYSQIVNDFQKGDIAEGYSVSREKKESFPLTVTSAQKNPTAFYLCATRQLGISGNTIYFGEGSWLTVV.